This T cell receptor beta chain appears in the sequencing data of a study of shared T cell receptors in the human thymus. Repertoires were generated with immunoSEQ multiplex PCR, while TCRdb's copy carries only in-frame clones and drops some. Of 600,000 or so clones in the sample, about 87% were seen once. Germline CDR1 is SGHRS and CDR2 is YFSETQ. This CDR3 comprises 17 residues. The J segment lost 5 bases and the V segment lost 6 bases, leaving 14 bases of the junction unmatched. These data were also filed under a second study, of human thymus T cells. As reported in that work: Samples came from healthy Finnish infants during open corrective cardiac surgery. Thymus tissue was removed during corrective cardiac surgery. Thymic and blood repertoires seemed to favor certain V and J genes. A high degree of thymic repertoire overlap among unrelated individuals was reported in related research.

The TCR comes from a boy younger than two with a congenital heart defect. Input material: thymocytes. J is TRBJ2-2 and V is TRBV5-1, with 9 bases lining up with TRBD2. The CDR3 loop reads CASTAGRGTSRTGELFF. The CDR3 nucleotides read TGCGCCAGCACCGCCGGGCGAGGGACTAGCCGGACCGGGGAGCTGTTTTTT. Full variable domain (remainder filled in from reference TRBV5-1 and TRBJ2-2): KAGVTQTPRYLIKTRGQQVTLSCSPISGHRSVSWYQQTPGQGLQFLFEYFSETQRNKGNFPGRFSGRQFSNSRSEMNVSTLELGDSALYLCASTAGRGTSRTGELFFGEGSRLTVL.